The 9 T cell receptor beta chains presented below share a single source sample, sequenced in a study of T cell responses to AZD1222 COVID-19 vaccine. Profiled with immunoSEQ multiplex PCR; TCRdb holds only in-frame clones, not every one. The table shows tens of thousands of clones, with around 82% occurring only once. This specimen was peripheral blood, taken on day 0 of AZD1222 vaccination. The receptors originated from an adult in good health.

The chain uses TRBV10-1 and TRBJ1-5; no clear D. The V end lost 5 bases, the J end lost 0 bases, and 23 bases lay between the germline ends. Germline loops: CDR1 WNHNN, CDR2 SYGVQD (reference sequence). The CDR3 extends over 19 amino acids. In DNA form, the CDR3 reads TGCGCCAGCAGTCCAACCCGGGGAGCCAATCGGAATAGCAATCAGCCCCAGCATTTT. Amino acids: CASSPTRGANRNSNQPQHF.

A few counts support this clone. V is TRBV9 and J is TRBJ2-5; maybe TRBD2 (5 bases). The V gene's germline CDR1 is SGDLS and CDR2 YYNGEE. Trimming shortened V by 2 bases and J by 4 bases, and 12 bases separated the two germline ends. The CDR3 totals 14 residues. The CDR3, as DNA: TGTGCCAGCAGCGTTGGCAGCGGAGGAGAGACCCAGTACTTC. Translation gives CASSVGSGGETQYF.

The genes are TRBV19 and TRBJ2-6, with a possible D match to TRBD1 (5 bases). Trimming removed 7 bases from V and 0 bases from J, with 10 bases in between. This CDR3 is built from 15 residues. In germline, CDR1 is LNHDA, CDR2 SQIVND (reference sequence). CDR3 DNA sequence: TGTGCCAGTAAGGGGCTGTTCTCTGGGGCCAACGTCCTGACTTTC. It encodes CASKGLFSGANVLTF.

This chain uses TRBV28 with TRBJ1-4; D possibly corresponds to TRBD1 (5 bases). Trimming shortened V by 6 bases and J by 4 bases, and 18 bases separated the two germline ends. Per germline, CDR1 MDHEN and CDR2 SYDVKM. CDR3 length: 16 amino acids. DNA of the CDR3: TGTGCCAGCAGCACTTTTAGCGGGGCGTTTAATGAAAAACTGTTTTTT. Protein sequence: CASSTFSGAFNEKLFF.

V gene TRBV19 combines with J gene TRBJ2-2, with 8 positions matching TRBD1. CDR1 is LNHDA and CDR2 is SQIVND in the germline V gene (reference sequence). V trimming: 6 bases; J trimming: 3 bases; junction bases outside the gene matches: 6. The CDR3 is made up of 15 amino acids. In DNA form, the CDR3 reads TGTGCCAGTAGGAAACAGGGGGAGGACACCGGGGAGCTGTTTTTT. Translation gives CASRKQGEDTGELFF.

V and J are TRBV28 and TRBJ2-1; D is unresolved. Trimming took off 4 bases at V and 7 bases at J, with 8 bases between the two ends. The CDR3 totals 12 residues. Germline values: CDR1 MDHEN, CDR2 SYDVKM. The CDR3, as DNA: TGTGCCAGCAGTTCTTTGTGGAATGAGCAGTTCTTC. It encodes CASSSLWNEQFF.

This sequence joins TRBV10-1 and TRBJ2-3, with D perhaps being TRBD1 or TRBD2 (6 bases each). The CDR3 consists of 15 residues. V lost 0 bases to trimming and J lost 5 bases, with 12 bases between them. Germline CDR1 and CDR2: WNHNN and SYGVQD (reference sequence). The CDR3 DNA is TGCGCCAGCAGTGAGTCAAGGGGGGTAAAAGATACGCAGTATTTT. It encodes CASSESRGVKDTQYF.

This CDR3 reads CAWRHPPAEGYTF. The CDR3 nucleotides are TGTGCCTGGAGGCACCCCCCCGCGGAAGGCTACACCTTC. This sequence joins TRBV30 and TRBJ1-2; D call uncertain. The germline CDR1 and CDR2 sequences are GTSNPN and SVGIG (reference sequence). This CDR3 contains 13 residues. V was cut by 3 bases and J by 8 bases, with 16 bases left in between.

The CDR3: CASSVGDRPTEAFF. The CDR3 DNA is TGTGCCAGCAGCGTAGGGGACAGGCCCACTGAAGCTTTCTTT. The chain links TRBV9 to TRBJ1-1, with 8 nucleotides matching TRBD1. Germline CDR1 and CDR2: SGDLS and YYNGEE. The CDR3 length is 14 residues. V gave up 0 bases and J gave up 4 bases; unmatched junction bases: 2.